The present T cell receptor (beta chain) was sequenced within a study of response to subunit inactivated influenza vaccine. Study conclusions and caveats: With each seasonal influenza vaccination, the authors suggested, few new T cells are recruited.

J was trimmed by 5 bases and V by 4 bases; bases with no gene match: 4. From germline, CDR1 is SQVTM and CDR2 ANQGSEA. The CDR3 covers 13 residues. The sample holds many counts of this clonotype. Its specificity is not known. TCRdb reanalysed the RT-PCR reads using MiXCR and keeps one entry per CDR3 protein. The sample lists about 530,000 distinct CDR3 sequences, 10% to 15% occurring once. The TCR originated in a man in his fifties who received an inactivated influenza vaccine. Sequenced material: PBMCs from blood, taken roughly 48 days after vaccination. J is TRBJ2-7 and V is TRBV29-1; TRBD2 matches at 11 bases. The CDR3 coding sequence is TGCAGCGTTGTAGCGGGAGGGCCCGACGAGCAGTACTTC. Translating gives CSVVAGGPDEQYF.